What follows describes a single T cell receptor (beta chain). The antigen is not known. Read coverage stops 3 residues before the CDR3 terminus; the germline J gene supplies the remainder. These data come from a study of T cells in women clearing cervical HPV infection. Study-wide context: Controls gave blood once infection was undetectable; cases at lesion identification.

Trimming removed 5 bases from V and 5 bases from J, with 8 bases in between. Per germline, CDR1 DFQATT and CDR2 SNEGSKA (reference sequence). This CDR3 contains 11 residues. Whole-study results and caveats: Cases and controls were distinguished at AUC around 0.8 by richness and V genes.

HPV was found by MY09/MY11 PCR and dot-blot genotyping. Profiled with immunoSEQ multiplex PCR; TCRdb holds only in-frame clones, not every one. The table counts around 46,000 clones; less than 40% lies in the top ten. The rearrangement joins TRBV20-1 to TRBJ2-3; D perhaps matches TRBD1 (6 bases). Sequenced input: blood buffy coat. This clonotype was obtained from a woman aged 18-70 years with a cervical HPV16 infection that either progressed to CIN3+ or cleared (not recorded which). CDR3 bases read: TGCAGTGCTGAGACAGGAGATACG. This sequence encodes CSAETGDT. The whole CDR3 is CSAETGDTQYF.